The 29 T cell receptor beta chains in this list originate from one sample, sequenced in a study of blood T cell repertoires in COVID-19. Profiled with immunoSEQ multiplex PCR; TCRdb holds only in-frame clones, not every one. The sample includes 200,000 to 250,000 clones, about 87% of them seen just once. Sequenced sample: PBMCs or T cells enriched from blood (not recorded which). These receptors all stem from a man younger than 35 with acute COVID-19.

The rearrangement uses TRBV7-3 and TRBJ2-5, with D perhaps TRBD2 (5 bases). The CDR3 is made up of 14 amino acids. Germline V gene data show CDR1 as SGHTA and CDR2 as FQGTGA. Trimming removed 2 bases at V and 2 bases at J, with 9 bases between. In DNA, the CDR3 is TGTGCCAGCAGCTTATCTGGCGGGCAAGAGACCCAGTACTTC. Its translation is CASSLSGGQETQYF.

The chain combines TRBV28 with TRBJ2-5; 8 nucleotides line up with TRBD2. V lost 4 bases to trimming and J lost 9 bases; unmatched junction nucleotides: 16. CDR1 is MDHEN and CDR2 is SYDVKM in the germline V gene. This CDR3 has 16 residues. The CDR3 loop reads CASSYRTGLGRLAQYF. CDR3 coding DNA: TGTGCCAGCAGTTATCGAACGGGACTAGGAAGATTGGCCCAGTACTTC.

The chain carries TRBV12-2 and TRBJ2-1; TRBD1 is the table's D call and was not checked against the DNA. TRBV12-2 is recorded as a pseudogene. The CDR3 covers 16 residues. This chain's CDR3 is CASRLAGDRGNNEQFF. CDR3 DNA: TGTGCAAGTCGCTTAGCGGGGGACAGGGGAAACAATGAGCAGTTCTTC.

The chain uses TRBV28 and TRBJ1-4, with 7 bases fitting TRBD1. V lost 4 bases and J lost 4; bases outside the gene matches: 3. Germline CDR1 is MDHEN and CDR2 is SYDVKM. CDR3 length equals 14 residues. The CDR3 DNA is TGTGCCAGCAGTTCGGGGACAGATAATGAAAAACTGTTTTTT. This codes for CASSSGTDNEKLFF.

This chain connects TRBV19 to TRBJ2-3; D is perhaps TRBD1 (5 bases). Germline CDR1 LNHDA, CDR2 SQIVND (reference sequence). The CDR3 consists of 14 residues. V was trimmed by 5 bases and J by 3 bases, leaving 12 bases between them. CDR3 bases: TGTGCCAGTAGTTTAAAACCAGGGACAGATACGCAGTATTTT. This sequence encodes CASSLKPGTDTQYF.

This chain joins TRBV2 and TRBJ2-1; D is unresolved. This CDR3 has 15 residues. With 6 bases removed from V and 9 bases from J, the gap between germline ends came to 21 bases. Per the germline V gene, CDR1 is SNHLY and CDR2 is FYNNEI. The CDR3 DNA is TGTGCCAGCAGAATCTACGAGCTACCGGGTGGTGAGCAGTTCTTC. It is translated as CASRIYELPGGEQFF. The entire variable domain, with the rest obtained from reference TRBV2 and TRBJ2-1, is as follows: EPEVTQTPSHQVTQMGQEVILRCVPISNHLYFYWYRQILGQKVEFLVSFYNNEISEKSEIFDDQFSVERPDGSNFTLKIRSTKLEDSAMYFCASRIYELPGGEQFFGPGTRLTVL.

This clone has only one observation. The chain has TRBV14 and TRBJ2-5, with TRBD2 matching 8 bases. From germline, CDR1 is SGHDN and CDR2 FVKESK. Trimming took 5 bases from V and 3 from J; bases not matched to a gene: 5. The CDR3 is 14 amino acids. The CDR3, as DNA: TGTGCCAGCAGCTCTAGCGGGTGGGAAGAGACCCAGTACTTC. Amino acid sequence: CASSSSGWEETQYF.

The chain carries TRBV20-1 and TRBJ2-3; TRBD2 matches 8 bases. Germline V gene sequence: CDR1 DFQATT, CDR2 SNEGSKA (reference sequence). The ends lost 3 bases at V and 0 bases at J; junction bases unmatched: 14. The CDR3 is 18 amino acids. The CDR3 DNA follows: TGCAGTGCTAGTGACGCAGCGGCGGGAGGAAGGAGCACAGATACGCAGTATTTT. Translation gives CSASDAAAGGRSTDTQYF.

This clone occurred once. The V gene is TRBV6-5, the J gene TRBJ2-7, with TRBD1 matching 8 bases. Germline V gene data show CDR1 as MNHEY and CDR2 as SVGAGI. The CDR3 loop spans 15 amino acids. Trimming took 6 bases from V and 2 from J; bases not matched to a gene: 9. CDR3 nucleotides: TGTGCCAGCAGACCAGGACAGGGACAAACCTACGAGCAGTACTTC. This translates into CASRPGQGQTYEQYF.

This chain connects TRBV19 to TRBJ2-3, with D possibly being TRBD1 (5 bases). Germline V gene lookup returns CDR1 LNHDA and CDR2 SQIVND (reference sequence). The ends were cut back, 10 bases at V and 3 bases at J, with 26 bases in the middle. The CDR3 sequence is 17 residues long. This chain's CDR3 is CATGGPHRPSRTDTQYF. The CDR3 DNA follows: TGTGCCACCGGCGGTCCCCACAGGCCATCAAGGACAGATACGCAGTATTTT.

The rearrangement links TRBV10-1 to TRBJ2-7, with 11 bases matching TRBD2. The CDR3 runs to 14 residues. The trim removed 2 bases at V and 5 bases at J, leaving 2 bases unmatched. Germline CDR1 and CDR2: WNHNN and SYGVQD (reference sequence). The CDR3 spells CASSETSGSHEQYF. CDR3 DNA: TGCGCCAGCAGTGAGACTAGCGGGAGCCACGAGCAGTACTTC.

The chain has TRBV30 and TRBJ2-7; possibly TRBD2 for D (7 bases). The CDR3 covers 14 residues. The V end lost 5 bases, the J end lost 3 bases, and 17 bases lay between the germline ends. Germline CDR1 reads GTSNPN; CDR2 reads SVGIG (reference sequence). DNA for the CDR3: TGTGCCTGGGCACAGGGCGGGGGTGACTACGAGCAGTACTTC. It yields the protein CAWAQGGGDYEQYF. Supplemented by reference TRBV30 and TRBJ2-7, the full variable domain reads SQTIHQWPATLVQPVGSPLSLECTVEGTSNPNLYWYRQAAGRGLQLLFYSVGIGQISSEVPQNLSASRPQDRQFILSSKKLLLSDSGFYLCAWAQGGGDYEQYFGPGTRLTVT.

CDR3 bases: TGTGCCAGCAGTGGACAGGGTTCCTACGAGCAGTACTTC. Translation: CASSGQGSYEQYF. The chain has TRBV12-3 or TRBV12-4 and TRBJ2-7; TRBD1 agrees at 8 bases. J lost 1 base, V lost 5 bases, and 1 base had no gene match. The CDR3 is made up of 13 amino acids.

The gene calls are TRBV28 and TRBJ2-1; D is uncertain. V was clipped by 2 bases and J by 8 bases, with 7 bases between them. CDR1 is MDHEN and CDR2 is SYDVKM in the germline V gene. The CDR3 runs to 12 residues. In DNA, the CDR3 is TGTGCCAGCAGTTTACAGGCCGATGAGCAGTTCTTC. It translates to CASSLQADEQFF.

This clone was recorded a few times. The rearrangement joins TRBV4-1 to TRBJ1-1, with D unresolved. CDR3 length: 15 residues. Looked up from germline, CDR1 is MGHRA and CDR2 is YSYEKL. V lost 1 base and J 1 base, leaving 10 bases between the germline ends. CDR3: CASSQGAAWNTEAFF. CDR3 bases: TGCGCCAGCAGCCAAGGGGCCGCTTGGAACACTGAAGCTTTCTTT.

The CDR3 sequence is CASSRIAGGNTGELFF. The CDR3 DNA reads TGTGCCAGCAGCCGGATAGCGGGAGGGAACACCGGGGAGCTGTTTTTT. V usage is TRBV7-3 and J usage is TRBJ2-2, with 10 bases that match TRBD2. CDR3 length equals 16 residues. J lost 1 base, V lost 5 bases, and 4 bases had no gene match. CDR1 and CDR2 from the germline V gene are SGHTA and FQGTGA.

This clone was picked up a small number of times. The chain links TRBV5-1 to TRBJ2-7; the match to TRBD2 covers 12 bases. Germline V gives CDR1 SGHRS, CDR2 YFSETQ. CDR3 length: 17 amino acids. The V and J ends lost 2 bases and 3 bases, in that order; junction bases with no gene match: 9. This CDR3 reads CASSFWTSGAGDYEQYF. The CDR3 DNA sequence: TGCGCCAGCAGCTTTTGGACTAGCGGGGCCGGGGACTACGAGCAGTACTTC.

The V gene is TRBV28, the J gene TRBJ1-1; no clear D. Between the trimmed V and J ends, which lost 5 bases and 5 bases, there was a span of 9 bases. The CDR3 contains 12 residues. Germline assignment: CDR1 MDHEN and CDR2 SYDVKM. CDR3: CASSPPRTEAFF. CDR3 coding DNA: TGTGCCAGCAGTCCCCCCAGGACTGAAGCTTTCTTT. Full variable domain (outside the CDR3, taken from reference TRBV28 and TRBJ1-1): DVKVTQSSRYLVKRTGEKVFLECVQDMDHENMFWYRQDPGLGLRLIYFSYDVKMKEKGDIPEGYSVSREKKERFSLILESASTNQTSMYLCASSPPRTEAFFGQGTRLTVV.

The chain has TRBV9 and TRBJ1-1; D is uncertain. Trimming shortened V by 5 bases and J by 7 bases, and 15 bases separated the two germline ends. Germline CDR1 reads SGDLS; CDR2 reads YYNGEE. The CDR3 runs to 13 residues. The CDR3 protein is CASSLGAGNEAFF. The CDR3 nucleotides read TGTGCCAGCAGTCTAGGCGCGGGGAATGAAGCTTTCTTT.

The CDR3 sequence is CASSSRQDLHF. For the CDR3, the DNA is TGTGCCAGCAGTTCACGACAGGACCTCCACTTT. The V and J genes are TRBV12-3 or TRBV12-4 and TRBJ1-6, with a weak D call TRBD1 (6 bases). Between the trimmed V and J ends, which lost 4 bases and 15 bases, there was a span of 10 bases. The CDR3 is 11 residues long.

The chain uses TRBV9 and TRBJ2-3; D possibly corresponds to TRBD2 (5 bases). Germline values: CDR1 SGDLS, CDR2 YYNGEE. The germline V and J ends were trimmed by 3 bases and 6 bases, with 8 bases remaining between them. The CDR3 loop spans 12 amino acids. DNA for the CDR3: TGTGCCAGCAGCGCTAGCAGGGATACGCAGTATTTT. This translates into CASSASRDTQYF.

The V call is TRBV4-2, the J call TRBJ2-3; 10 bases line up with TRBD2. CDR1 is LGHNA, CDR2 YNFKEQ, per germline. Trimming cost V 4 bases and J 3 bases; bases outside gene matches: 10. The CDR3 totals 17 residues. As DNA, the CDR3 is TGTGCCAGCAGCCCTTGGCAAGGACTAGCGGATACAGATACGCAGTATTTT. This codes for CASSPWQGLADTDTQYF.

This chain uses TRBV19 with TRBJ1-2, with D possibly being TRBD1 (5 bases). This CDR3 comprises 13 residues. V was shortened by 9 bases and J by 4 bases, with 15 bases between the two germline ends. Per germline, CDR1 LNHDA and CDR2 SQIVND (reference sequence). CDR3 in DNA: TGTGCCAGCAGGGAGGAAGGGATCTATGGCTACACCTTC. Translation: CASREEGIYGYTF.

Only a few counts were recorded for this clone. The rearrangement links TRBV6-2 or TRBV6-3 to TRBJ1-2, with D perhaps matching TRBD1 (6 bases). V lost 4 bases, J lost 3 bases, and 12 bases lay in between. Germline values: CDR1 MNHEY, CDR2 SVGEGT. This CDR3 is built from 14 residues. The CDR3 nucleotides read TGTGCCAGCAGTTCCGGGACACTGGACTATGGCTACACCTTC. As protein: CASSSGTLDYGYTF.

The chain is built from TRBV27 and TRBJ2-7, with D tentatively TRBD1 (6 bases). Germline loops: CDR1 MNHEY, CDR2 SMNVEV (reference sequence). Between the trimmed V and J ends, which lost 5 bases and 4 bases, there was a span of 18 bases. CDR3 size: 15 residues. The CDR3 reads CASSTNPGHHYEQYF. The CDR3 DNA reads TGTGCCAGCAGTACAAACCCGGGACACCATTACGAGCAGTACTTC.

The chain links TRBV9 to TRBJ1-5; D is unresolved. This CDR3 is 14 amino acids long. Germline-derived CDR1 and CDR2 are SGDLS and YYNGEE. Trimming removed 0 bases from V and 1 base from J, with 5 bases in between. The CDR3 DNA follows: TGTGCCAGCAGCGTAGGGGAGAGCAATCAGCCCCAGCATTTT. It yields the protein CASSVGESNQPQHF.

This clone came up a few times. This chain links TRBV2 with TRBJ1-4; D is uncertain. This CDR3 spans 13 amino acids. The V end lost 11 bases, the J end lost 0 bases, and 10 bases lay between the germline ends. Per the germline V gene, CDR1 is SNHLY and CDR2 is FYNNEI. Here the CDR3 DNA reads TGTGCCGGTTCTACAGCAACTAATGAAAAACTGTTTTTT. The encoded protein is CAGSTATNEKLFF. Supplemented by reference TRBV2 and TRBJ1-4, the full variable domain reads EPEVTQTPSHQVTQMGQEVILRCVPISNHLYFYWYRQILGQKVEFLVSFYNNEISEKSEIFDDQFSVERPDGSNFTLKIRSTKLEDSAMYFCAGSTATNEKLFFGSGTQLSVL.

The V and J genes are TRBV23-1 and TRBJ1-2; no definite D call. TRBV23-1 is identified as an open reading frame with a role that is uncertain. Trimming removed 3 bases from V and 4 bases from J, with 18 bases in between. There are 16 residues in the CDR3. The CDR3 nucleotides read TGCGCCAGCAGTCAGTTTAGTCGGTGTTGCTGCTATGGCTACACCTTC. This encodes CASSQFSRCCCYGYTF.

V usage is TRBV19 and J usage is TRBJ2-4; D is perhaps TRBD2 (6 bases). Germline CDR1 is LNHDA and CDR2 is SQIVND (reference sequence). The CDR3 extends over 12 amino acids. V lost 5 bases to trimming and J lost 14 bases, with 16 bases between them. The CDR3 DNA sequence: TGTGCCAGTAGTGATTGGAGGGAAAATAAGTACTTC. It codes for CASSDWRENKYF.